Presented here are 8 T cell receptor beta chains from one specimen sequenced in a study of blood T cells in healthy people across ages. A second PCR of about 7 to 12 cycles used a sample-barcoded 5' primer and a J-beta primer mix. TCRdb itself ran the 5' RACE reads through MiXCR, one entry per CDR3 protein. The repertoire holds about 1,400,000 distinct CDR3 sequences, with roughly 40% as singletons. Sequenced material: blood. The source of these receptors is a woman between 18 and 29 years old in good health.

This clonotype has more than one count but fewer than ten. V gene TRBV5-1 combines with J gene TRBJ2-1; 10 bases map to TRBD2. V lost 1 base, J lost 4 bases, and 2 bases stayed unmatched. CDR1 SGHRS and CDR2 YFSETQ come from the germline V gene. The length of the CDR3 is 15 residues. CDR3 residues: CASSLQTSGYNEQFF. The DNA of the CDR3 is TGCGCCAGCAGCTTGCAGACTAGCGGGTACAATGAGCAGTTCTTC. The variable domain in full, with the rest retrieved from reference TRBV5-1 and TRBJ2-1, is KAGVTQTPRYLIKTRGQQVTLSCSPISGHRSVSWYQQTPGQGLQFLFEYFSETQRNKGNFPGRFSGRQFSNSRSEMNVSTLELGDSALYLCASSLQTSGYNEQFFGPGTRLTVL.

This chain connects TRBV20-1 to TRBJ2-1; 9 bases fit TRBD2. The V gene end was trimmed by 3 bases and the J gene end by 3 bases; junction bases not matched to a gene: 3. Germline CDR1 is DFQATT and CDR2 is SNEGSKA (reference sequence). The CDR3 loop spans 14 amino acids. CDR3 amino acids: CSASERGDYNEQFF. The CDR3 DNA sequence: TGCAGTGCTAGCGAGCGGGGGGACTACAATGAGCAGTTCTTC.

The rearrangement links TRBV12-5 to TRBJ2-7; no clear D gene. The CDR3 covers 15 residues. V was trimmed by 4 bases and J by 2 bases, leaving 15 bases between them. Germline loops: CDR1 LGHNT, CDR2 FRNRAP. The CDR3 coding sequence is TGTGCTAGTGGTTCCCCCGGCGGACCCACCTACGAGCAGTACTTC. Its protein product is CASGSPGGPTYEQYF.

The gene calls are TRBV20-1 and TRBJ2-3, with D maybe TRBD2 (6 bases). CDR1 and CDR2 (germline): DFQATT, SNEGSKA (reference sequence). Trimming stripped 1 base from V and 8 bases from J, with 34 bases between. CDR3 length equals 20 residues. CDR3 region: CSARVSFAGLTTSPYGTQYF. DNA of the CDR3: TGCAGTGCTAGAGTATCGTTTGCTGGACTAACAACTTCCCCCTATGGTACGCAGTATTTT.

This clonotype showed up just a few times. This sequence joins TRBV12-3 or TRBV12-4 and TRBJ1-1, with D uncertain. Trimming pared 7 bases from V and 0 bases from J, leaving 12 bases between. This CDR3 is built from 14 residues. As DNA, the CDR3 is TGTGCCAGCACTCCAAAGGGTCTGAACACTGAAGCTTTCTTT. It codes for CASTPKGLNTEAFF.

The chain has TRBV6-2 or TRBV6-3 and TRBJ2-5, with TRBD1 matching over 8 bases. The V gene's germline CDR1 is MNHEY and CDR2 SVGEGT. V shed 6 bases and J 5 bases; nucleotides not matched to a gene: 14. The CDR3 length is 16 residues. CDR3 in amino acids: CASRDRGRLSAETQYF. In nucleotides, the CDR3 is TGTGCCAGCAGAGACAGGGGACGGTTAAGTGCGGAGACCCAGTACTTC.

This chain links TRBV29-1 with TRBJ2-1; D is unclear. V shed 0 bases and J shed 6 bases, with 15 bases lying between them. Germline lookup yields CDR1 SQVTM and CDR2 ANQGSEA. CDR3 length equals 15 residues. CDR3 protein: CSVEDQDRKANEQFF. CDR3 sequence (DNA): TGCAGCGTTGAAGATCAGGACCGAAAGGCCAATGAGCAGTTCTTC.

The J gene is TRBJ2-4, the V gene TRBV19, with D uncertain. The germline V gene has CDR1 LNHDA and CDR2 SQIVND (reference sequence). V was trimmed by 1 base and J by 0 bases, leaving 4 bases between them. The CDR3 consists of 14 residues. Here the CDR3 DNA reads TGTGCCAGTAGTATAGGTCTAGCCAAAAACATTCAGTACTTC. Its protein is CASSIGLAKNIQYF.